The following is a T cell receptor beta chain sequence with its context. The CDR3 is made up of 15 amino acids. The germline V gene encodes CDR1 SGHRS and CDR2 YFSETQ. Trimming took 5 bases from V and 6 from J; bases not matched to a gene: 7. The data belong to a study of blood T cell repertoires in COVID-19. The assay was immunoSEQ multiplex PCR, and TCRdb's table has in-frame clones only and misses some. The sample has just under 350,000 clones, around 91% seen once. The TCR originated in a woman under 30 who had recovered from COVID-19. The V gene is TRBV5-1, the J gene TRBJ1-5; TRBD1 matches 11 bases. The sequenced sample consisted of peripheral blood. The chain's CDR3 is CASSYGQGASQPQHF. Here the CDR3 DNA reads TGCGCCAGCAGTTATGGACAGGGGGCAAGTCAGCCCCAGCATTTT.